The clone carrying this T cell receptor (beta chain) showed up just a few times. The antigen remains undetermined. 13 Jbeta primers and 60 Vbeta primers were used for the PCR. Sequencing used immunoSEQ multiplex PCR; TCRdb keeps in-frame clones, though not all of them. This sample has 180,000 or so clones; 8.5% to 10% occur once, and the top ten carry approximately 1.4%. Germline loops: CDR1 MNHNS, CDR2 SASEGT. The V end was cut by 7 bases, the J end by 2 bases, with 17 bases between. CDR3 length equals 15 residues. The record originates from a study of cytomegalovirus exposure and HLA in healthy donors. Overall study findings and caveats: When a later analysis was performed, an Asian-associated ancestry cluster reportedly had fewer N-insertions than the roughly 670-donor mean. Reported findings show TCR beta sequences accurately forecast HLA-A and HLA-B alleles in most subjects. Many donors shared some public TCRs, even though most TCR sequences were rare. Analysis performed later found 16,000 or so TCR beta sequences associated with HLA alleles at 0.05 false discovery rate.

The J gene is TRBJ1-2, the V gene TRBV6-1; possibly TRBD1 for D (5 bases). The source of this sequence is a woman in her twenties or thirties in good health and CMV-seropositive. The sample taken for sequencing was PBMCs. The CDR3 sequence: CASNTRQSGNYGYTF. CDR3 bases: TGTGCCAGCAATACTCGACAGTCCGGGAACTATGGCTACACCTTC.